The 15 T cell receptor beta chains below come from one sample, sequenced in a study of shared clonotypes between healthy human individuals (dated by TCRdb to the early 2020s). CD8 naive samples were CD45RO-negative cells positively selected for CCR7, giving a CD45RA+CCR7+ population that excluded TemRA cells. The library was built by means of the immunoSEQ multiplex PCR assay. The immuneACCESS repertoire file appears here via TCRdb, limited to in-frame rearrangements. These files lack a portion of the clones; in checked studies, under half of the deficit traces to unresolved V genes, and the cause of the others is not known. The sample table shows roughly 2,000,000 clones, and roughly 94% are seen once. The leading ten clones occupy roughly 1% of the sample. The specimen was naive CD8+ T cells sorted from blood. What this sample's cell subset or site label stands for: CD45RA+CCR7+. The receptors derive from a man aged 18 to 29 in good health.

J is TRBJ2-5 and V is TRBV9; TRBD1 agrees at 8 bases. The ends lost 0 bases at V and 4 bases at J; junction bases unmatched: 11. Looked up from germline, CDR1 is SGDLS and CDR2 is YYNGEE. The CDR3 is 17 residues long. CDR3 nucleotide sequence: TGTGCCAGCAGCGTAGGGGACAGGTGGTTATCAGGAGAGACCCAGTACTTC. Protein: CASSVGDRWLSGETQYF.

The chain uses TRBV19 and TRBJ1-5; 7 nucleotides agree with TRBD1. Germline V CDR1 and CDR2: LNHDA, SQIVND (reference sequence). With 5 bases clipped from V and 4 bases from J, the junction kept 11 bases outside the gene matches. The CDR3 has 16 residues. CDR3 DNA: TGTGCCAGTAGTGCCTCTGGGACAGCAATGAATCAGCCCCAGCATTTT. Its translation is CASSASGTAMNQPQHF.

V gene TRBV14 combines with J gene TRBJ2-7, with 11 bases fitting TRBD2. Germline V gene sequence: CDR1 SGHDN, CDR2 FVKESK. Trimming at V came to 0 bases and at J to 2 bases, leaving 0 bases not matched to a gene. This CDR3 is built from 15 residues. CDR3 residues: CASSQDSGRAYEQYF. In DNA form, the CDR3 reads TGTGCCAGCAGCCAAGATAGCGGGAGGGCCTACGAGCAGTACTTC.

The chain combines TRBV7-9 with TRBJ2-5; maybe TRBD2 (7 bases). CDR1 is SEHNR, CDR2 FQNEAQ, per germline (reference sequence). V was cut by 5 bases and J by 0 bases, with 19 bases left in between. The CDR3 sequence is 17 residues long. CDR3 coding DNA: TGTGCCAGCAGCCCTTTATTTCGGGGGGCGCACCAAGAGACCCAGTACTTC. The encoded protein is CASSPLFRGAHQETQYF. The full variable domain, in which reference TRBV7-9 and TRBJ2-5 provide the parts outside the CDR3, is DTGVSQNPRHKITKRGQNVTFRCDPISEHNRLYWYRQTLGQGPEFLTYFQNEAQLEKSRLLSDRFSAERPKGSFSTLEIQRTEQGDSAMYLCASSPLFRGAHQETQYFGPGTRLLVL.

The gene calls are TRBV28 and TRBJ2-5; D ambiguous. Germline V gene lookup returns CDR1 MDHEN and CDR2 SYDVKM. Trimming removed 4 bases at V and 1 base at J, with 13 bases between. The CDR3 spans 15 residues. Here the CDR3 reads CASSSPGWGQETQYF. The CDR3 coding sequence is TGTGCCAGCAGTTCGCCCGGATGGGGCCAAGAGACCCAGTACTTC.

This rearrangement joins TRBV27 to TRBJ1-1; TRBD1 matches 7 bases. This CDR3 comprises 15 residues. In germline, CDR1 is MNHEY, CDR2 SMNVEV (reference sequence). Trimming cost V 2 bases and J 10 bases; bases outside gene matches: 13. For the CDR3, the DNA is TGTGCCAGCAGTTTAGGAGGACAGGTTCTAGTTCCAGCTTTCTTT. Its translation: CASSLGGQVLVPAFF.

This chain links TRBV28 with TRBJ1-5; D might be TRBD1 (5 bases). Deletions cut 3 bases from V and 6 bases from J, with 15 bases between. The CDR3 is 15 amino acids. Germline CDR1 is MDHEN and CDR2 is SYDVKM. The chain's CDR3 is CASSFGHLAGQPQHF. The CDR3 DNA follows: TGTGCCAGCAGTTTTGGACACCTCGCAGGTCAGCCCCAGCATTTT.

V usage is TRBV6-5 and J usage is TRBJ2-2; TRBD1 matches at 7 bases. CDR1 and CDR2 (germline): MNHEY, SVGAGI. CDR3 length: 14 residues. Germline trimming cut 8 bases from V and 1 base from J; bases unmatched to any gene: 4. The DNA for the CDR3 is TGTGCCAGCCGAGGACAGGTGAACACCGGGGAGCTGTTTTTT. This codes for CASRGQVNTGELFF.

J is TRBJ2-3 and V is TRBV13; D possibly corresponds to TRBD2 (6 bases). Germline V gene sequence: CDR1 PRHDT, CDR2 FYEKMQ (reference sequence). Between the trimmed V and J ends, which lost 5 bases and 0 bases, there was a span of 18 bases. This CDR3 has 17 residues. CDR3 coding DNA: TGTGCCAGCAGCCCCACGGATGTAGCGGAGAGCACAGATACGCAGTATTTT. Encoded protein: CASSPTDVAESTDTQYF.

The rearrangement joins TRBV29-1 to TRBJ1-1; D gene uncertain. Trimming pared 5 bases from V and 8 bases from J, leaving 12 bases between. CDR1 and CDR2 from the germline V gene are SQVTM and ANQGSEA. The CDR3 loop spans 11 amino acids. The CDR3 DNA reads TGCAGCGTTCACGGGGAGCCCGAAGCTTTCTTT. Its translation is CSVHGEPEAFF. The full variable domain, rest sourced from reference TRBV29-1 and TRBJ1-1, is SAVISQKPSRDICQRGTSLTIQCQVDSQVTMMFWYRQQPGQSLTLIATANQGSEATYESGFVIDKFPISRPNLTFSTLTVSNMSPEDSSIYLCSVHGEPEAFFGQGTRLTVV.

CDR3 DNA sequence: TGTGCCAGCAGCCTGAGGGGACAGCCTTCTGGCACAGATACGCAGTATTTT. Its translation: CASSLRGQPSGTDTQYF. This chain uses TRBV7-9 with TRBJ2-3; TRBD1 agrees at 7 bases. The CDR3 extends over 17 amino acids. The ends lost 5 bases at V and 1 base at J; junction bases unmatched: 12. The germline V gene encodes CDR1 SEHNR and CDR2 FQNEAQ (reference sequence).

This clone showed up just once. This chain links TRBV4-1 with TRBJ2-7, with D possibly TRBD2 on 6 matching bases. Germline CDR1 MGHRA, CDR2 YSYEKL. V was cut by 4 bases and J by 2 bases, with 15 bases left in between. This CDR3 is built from 15 residues. The CDR3 bases are TGCGCCAGCAGCCCCCGGGATCGGGGGACCTACGAGCAGTACTTC. The encoded protein is CASSPRDRGTYEQYF.

Concerning this clone: Distinct nucleotide sequences in the sample also encode this CDR3. This chain links TRBV29-1 with TRBJ1-1; no clear D. Germline CDR1 SQVTM, CDR2 ANQGSEA. There are 13 residues in the CDR3. Trimming removed 3 bases at V and 1 base at J, with 9 bases between. CDR3 DNA sequence: TGCAGCGTTGATCGAGGAGGGAACACTGAAGCTTTCTTT. Translated: CSVDRGGNTEAFF.

The chain has TRBV2 and TRBJ1-6; maybe TRBD1 (5 bases). Germline-derived CDR1 and CDR2 are SNHLY and FYNNEI. The CDR3 runs to 13 residues. V gave up 3 bases and J gave up 7 bases, with 7 bases separating them. This CDR3 is CASSDRENSPLHF. The CDR3 DNA is TGTGCCAGCAGTGACAGGGAAAATTCACCCCTCCACTTT. Full variable domain (outside the CDR3, taken from reference TRBV2 and TRBJ1-6): EPEVTQTPSHQVTQMGQEVILRCVPISNHLYFYWYRQILGQKVEFLVSFYNNEISEKSEIFDDQFSVERPDGSNFTLKIRSTKLEDSAMYFCASSDRENSPLHFGNGTRLTVT.

The chain recombines TRBV6-1 with TRBJ2-5, with 8 bases that match TRBD2. V trimming: 2 bases; J trimming: 0 bases; junction bases outside the gene matches: 5. CDR1 MNHNS and CDR2 SASEGT come from the germline V gene. The CDR3 has 16 amino acids. CDR3 sequence reads: CASSEPSGGYQETQYF. CDR3 DNA: TGTGCCAGCAGTGAACCCAGCGGGGGATACCAAGAGACCCAGTACTTC.